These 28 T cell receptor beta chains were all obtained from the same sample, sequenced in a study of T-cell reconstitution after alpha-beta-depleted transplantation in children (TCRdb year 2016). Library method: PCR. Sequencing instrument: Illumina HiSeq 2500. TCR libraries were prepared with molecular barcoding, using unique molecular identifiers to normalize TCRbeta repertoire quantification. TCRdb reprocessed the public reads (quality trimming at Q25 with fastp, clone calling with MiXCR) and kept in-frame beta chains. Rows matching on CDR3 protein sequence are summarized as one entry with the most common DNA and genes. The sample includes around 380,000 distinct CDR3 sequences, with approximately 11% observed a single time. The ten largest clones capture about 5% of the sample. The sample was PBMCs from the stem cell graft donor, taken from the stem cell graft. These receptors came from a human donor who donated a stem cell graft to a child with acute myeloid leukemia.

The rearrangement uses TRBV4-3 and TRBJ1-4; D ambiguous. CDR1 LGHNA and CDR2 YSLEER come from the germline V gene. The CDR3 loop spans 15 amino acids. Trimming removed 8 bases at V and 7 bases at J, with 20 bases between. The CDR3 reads CASGVSGPTLEKLFF. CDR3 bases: TGCGCCAGCGGGGTCTCGGGCCCGACCCTTGAAAAACTGTTTTTT.

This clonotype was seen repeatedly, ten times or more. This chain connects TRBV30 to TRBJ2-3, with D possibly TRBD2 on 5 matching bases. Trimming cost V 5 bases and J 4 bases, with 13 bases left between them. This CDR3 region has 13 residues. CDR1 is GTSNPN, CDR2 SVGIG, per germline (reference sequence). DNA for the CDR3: TGTGCCTGGGCCCCGGCTAGCTCAGATACGCAGTATTTT. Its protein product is CAWAPASSDTQYF.

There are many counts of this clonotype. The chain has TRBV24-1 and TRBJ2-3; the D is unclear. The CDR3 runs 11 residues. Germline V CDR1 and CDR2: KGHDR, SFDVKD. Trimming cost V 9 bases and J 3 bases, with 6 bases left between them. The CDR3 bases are TGTGCCACCGCGGAGACAGATACGCAGTATTTT. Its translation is CATAETDTQYF.

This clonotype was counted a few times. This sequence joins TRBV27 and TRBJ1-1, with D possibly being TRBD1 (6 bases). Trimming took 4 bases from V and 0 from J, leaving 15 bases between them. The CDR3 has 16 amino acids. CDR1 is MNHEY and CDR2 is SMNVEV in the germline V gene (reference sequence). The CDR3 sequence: CASSSLKTGLNTEAFF. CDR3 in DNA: TGTGCCAGCAGTTCGCTAAAGACAGGATTGAACACTGAAGCTTTCTTT.

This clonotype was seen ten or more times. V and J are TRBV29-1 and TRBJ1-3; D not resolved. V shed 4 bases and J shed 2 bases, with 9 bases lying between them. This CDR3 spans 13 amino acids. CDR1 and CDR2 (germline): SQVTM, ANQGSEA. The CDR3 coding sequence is TGCAGCGTTGGGTTGGTCCCTGGAAACACCATATATTTT. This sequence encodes CSVGLVPGNTIYF.

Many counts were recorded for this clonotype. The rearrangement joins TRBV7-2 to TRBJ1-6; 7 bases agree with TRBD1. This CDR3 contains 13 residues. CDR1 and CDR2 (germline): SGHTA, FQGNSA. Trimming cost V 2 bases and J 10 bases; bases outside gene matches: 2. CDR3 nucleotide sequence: TGTGCCAGCAGCTTAACAGGGGACTCACCCCTCCACTTT. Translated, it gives CASSLTGDSPLHF. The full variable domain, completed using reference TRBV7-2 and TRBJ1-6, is GAGVSQSPSNKVTEKGKDVELRCDPISGHTALYWYRQSLGQGLEFLIYFQGNSAPDKSGLPSDRFSAERTGGSVSTLTIQRTQQEDSAVYLCASSLTGDSPLHFGNGTRLTVT.

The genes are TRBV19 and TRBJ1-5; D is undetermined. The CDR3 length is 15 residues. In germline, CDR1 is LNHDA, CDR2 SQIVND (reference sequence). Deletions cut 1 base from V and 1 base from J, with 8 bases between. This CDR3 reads CASSIAHMSNQPQHF. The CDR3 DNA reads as TGTGCCAGTAGTATAGCCCACATGAGCAATCAGCCCCAGCATTTT.

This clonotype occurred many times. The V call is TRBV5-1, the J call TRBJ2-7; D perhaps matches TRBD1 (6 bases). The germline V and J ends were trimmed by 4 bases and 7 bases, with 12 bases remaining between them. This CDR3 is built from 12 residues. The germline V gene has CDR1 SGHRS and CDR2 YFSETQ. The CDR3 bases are TGCGCCAGCAGCCTGAACAGGGAGGAGCAGTACTTC. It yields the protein CASSLNREEQYF.

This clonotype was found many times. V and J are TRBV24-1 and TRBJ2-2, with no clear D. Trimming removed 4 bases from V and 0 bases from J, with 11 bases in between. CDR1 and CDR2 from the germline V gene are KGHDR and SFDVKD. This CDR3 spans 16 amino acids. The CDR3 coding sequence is TGTGCCACCAGTGACATGGGGAATACGAACACCGGGGAGCTGTTTTTT. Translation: CATSDMGNTNTGELFF.

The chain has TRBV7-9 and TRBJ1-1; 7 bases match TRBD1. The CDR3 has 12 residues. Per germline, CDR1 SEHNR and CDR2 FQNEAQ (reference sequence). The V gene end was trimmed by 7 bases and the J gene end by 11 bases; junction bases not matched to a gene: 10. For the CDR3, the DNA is TGTGCCAGCAACGTCCCACAGGGGAGGGCTTTCTTT. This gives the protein CASNVPQGRAFF. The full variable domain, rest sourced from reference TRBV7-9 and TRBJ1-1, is DTGVSQNPRHKITKRGQNVTFRCDPISEHNRLYWYRQTLGQGPEFLTYFQNEAQLEKSRLLSDRFSAERPKGSFSTLEIQRTEQGDSAMYLCASNVPQGRAFFGQGTRLTVV.

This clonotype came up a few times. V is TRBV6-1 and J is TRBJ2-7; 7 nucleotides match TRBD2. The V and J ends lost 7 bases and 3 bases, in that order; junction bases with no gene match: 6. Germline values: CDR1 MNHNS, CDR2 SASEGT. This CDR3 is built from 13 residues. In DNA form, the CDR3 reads TGTGCCAGCACTGAGCGGGAAAACTACGAGCAGTACTTC. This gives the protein CASTERENYEQYF.

The CDR3 region has the DNA TGTGCCAGCTCACCACTTTGGTCTTCCACCAATCAGCCCCAGCATTTT. Translating it yields CASSPLWSSTNQPQHF. V is TRBV18 and J is TRBJ1-5; unclear D gene. The CDR3 has 16 amino acids. Trimming pared 1 base from V and 3 bases from J, leaving 13 bases between. Germline lookup yields CDR1 KGHSH and CDR2 LQKENI.

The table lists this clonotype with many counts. CDR3 nucleotides: TGTGCCACCAGCAGGACCGGGACTAGCAATGAGCAGTTCTTC. This encodes CATSRTGTSNEQFF. The J gene is TRBJ2-1, the V gene TRBV15; 8 bases agree with TRBD2. V lost 3 bases to trimming and J lost 6 bases; unmatched junction nucleotides: 4. The length of the CDR3 is 14 residues. CDR1 is LNHNV, CDR2 YYDKDF, per germline (reference sequence).

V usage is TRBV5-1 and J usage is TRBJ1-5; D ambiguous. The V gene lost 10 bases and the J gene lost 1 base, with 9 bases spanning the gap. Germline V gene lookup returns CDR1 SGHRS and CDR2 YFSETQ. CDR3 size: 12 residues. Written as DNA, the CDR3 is TGCGCCCCCAACTACAGCAATCAGCCCCAGCATTTT. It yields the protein CAPNYSNQPQHF.

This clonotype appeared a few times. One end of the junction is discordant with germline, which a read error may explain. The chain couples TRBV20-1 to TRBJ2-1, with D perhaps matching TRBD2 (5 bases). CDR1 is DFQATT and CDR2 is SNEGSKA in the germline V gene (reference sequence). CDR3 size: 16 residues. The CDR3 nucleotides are TGCTGTGCTGACCGGCGCGGGTCCAACTTAGGCAATGAGCAGTTCTTC. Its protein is CCADRRGSNLGNEQFF.

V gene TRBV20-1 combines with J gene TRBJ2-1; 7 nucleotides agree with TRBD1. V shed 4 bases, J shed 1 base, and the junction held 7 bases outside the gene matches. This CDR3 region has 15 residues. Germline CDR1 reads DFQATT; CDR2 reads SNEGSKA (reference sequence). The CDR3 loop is CSAIRTGDSYNEQFF. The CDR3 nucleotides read TGCAGTGCTATTCGGACAGGAGATTCCTACAATGAGCAGTTCTTC.

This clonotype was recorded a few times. The CDR3 loop reads CASSNSERGTEAFF. CDR3 nucleotides: TGTGCCAGTAGTAACTCGGAAAGGGGCACTGAAGCTTTCTTT. The chain recombines TRBV19 with TRBJ1-1, with D possibly matching TRBD1 (5 bases). The CDR3 is 14 residues long. V was pared by 4 bases and J by 4 bases, with 13 bases between. Germline V CDR1 and CDR2: LNHDA, SQIVND (reference sequence).

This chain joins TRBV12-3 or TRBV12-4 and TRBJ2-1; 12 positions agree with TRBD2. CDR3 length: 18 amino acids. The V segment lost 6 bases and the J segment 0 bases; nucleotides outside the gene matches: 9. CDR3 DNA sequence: TGTGCCAGCAGCGAATGGACTAGCGGGGTAGGCTCCTACAATGAGCAGTTCTTC. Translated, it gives CASSEWTSGVGSYNEQFF.

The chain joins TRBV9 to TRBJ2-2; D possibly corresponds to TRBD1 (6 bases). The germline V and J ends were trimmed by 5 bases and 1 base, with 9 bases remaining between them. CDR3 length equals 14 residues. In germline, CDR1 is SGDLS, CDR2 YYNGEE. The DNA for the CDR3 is TGTGCCAGCAGGATGGACAGGAACACCGGGGAGCTGTTTTTT. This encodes CASRMDRNTGELFF.

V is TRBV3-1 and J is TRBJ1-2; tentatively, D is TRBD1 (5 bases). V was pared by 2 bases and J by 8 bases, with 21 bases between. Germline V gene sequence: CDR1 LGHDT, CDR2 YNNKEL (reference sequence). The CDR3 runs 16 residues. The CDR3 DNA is TGTGCCAGCAGCCAACCAGGGACCCTGGGGGTTGAAGGCTACACCTTC. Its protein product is CASSQPGTLGVEGYTF.

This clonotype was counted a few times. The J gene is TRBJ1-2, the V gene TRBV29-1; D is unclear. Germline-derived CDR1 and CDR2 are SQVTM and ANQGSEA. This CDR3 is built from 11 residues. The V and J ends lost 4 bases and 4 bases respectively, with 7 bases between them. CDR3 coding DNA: TGCAGCGTTGTTTGGGGCTATGGCTACACCTTC. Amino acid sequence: CSVVWGYGYTF.

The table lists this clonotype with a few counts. The CDR3 spells CASSADREPYEQYF. CDR3 coding DNA: TGTGCCAGCAGTGCGGACAGGGAGCCCTACGAGCAGTACTTC. The chain couples TRBV12-3 or TRBV12-4 to TRBJ2-7; 8 bases fit TRBD1. There are 14 residues in the CDR3. Losses at the gene ends were 5 bases for V and 2 bases for J; bases not matched to a gene: 5.

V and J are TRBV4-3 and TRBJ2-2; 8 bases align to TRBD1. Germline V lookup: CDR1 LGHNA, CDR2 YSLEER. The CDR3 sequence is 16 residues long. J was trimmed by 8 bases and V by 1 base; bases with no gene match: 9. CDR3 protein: CASSQVGGTGPGELFF. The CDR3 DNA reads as TGCGCCAGCAGCCAAGTTGGCGGGACAGGCCCTGGGGAGCTGTTTTTT.

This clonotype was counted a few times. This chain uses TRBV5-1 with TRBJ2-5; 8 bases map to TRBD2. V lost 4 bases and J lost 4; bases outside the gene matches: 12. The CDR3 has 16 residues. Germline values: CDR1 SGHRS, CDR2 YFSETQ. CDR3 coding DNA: TGCGCCAGCAGCCCAAGCGGGGGAGGCGTTCGAGAGACCCAGTACTTC. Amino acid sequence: CASSPSGGGVRETQYF.

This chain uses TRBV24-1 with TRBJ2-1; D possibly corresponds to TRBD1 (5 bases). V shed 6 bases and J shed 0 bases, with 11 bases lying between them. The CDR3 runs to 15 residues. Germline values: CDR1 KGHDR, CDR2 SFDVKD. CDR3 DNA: TGTGCCACCAGTCCAGGAAGGGGCTCCTACAATGAGCAGTTCTTC. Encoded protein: CATSPGRGSYNEQFF.

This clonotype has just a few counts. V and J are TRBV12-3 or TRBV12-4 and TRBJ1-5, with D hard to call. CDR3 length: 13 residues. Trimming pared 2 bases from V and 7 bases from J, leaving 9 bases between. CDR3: CASSLRETQPQHF. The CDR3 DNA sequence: TGTGCCAGCAGTTTAAGGGAAACCCAGCCCCAGCATTTT.

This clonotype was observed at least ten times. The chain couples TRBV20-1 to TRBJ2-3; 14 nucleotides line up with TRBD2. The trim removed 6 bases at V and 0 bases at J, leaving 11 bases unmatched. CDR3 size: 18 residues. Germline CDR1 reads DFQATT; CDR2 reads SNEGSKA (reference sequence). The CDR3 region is CSAQRLAGGPLSTDTQYF. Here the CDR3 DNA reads TGCAGTGCCCAAAGACTAGCGGGGGGGCCCCTGAGCACAGATACGCAGTATTTT.

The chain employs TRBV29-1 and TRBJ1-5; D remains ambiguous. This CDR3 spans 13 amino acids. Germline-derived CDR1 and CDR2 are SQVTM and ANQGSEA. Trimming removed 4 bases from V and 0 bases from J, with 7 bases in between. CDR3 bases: TGCAGCGTTGCAGGAAATAGCAATCAGCCCCAGCATTTT. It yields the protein CSVAGNSNQPQHF.